This TCR beta chain was sequenced in a study of cytomegalovirus exposure and HLA in healthy donors. This CDR3 is 17 amino acids long. Per germline, CDR1 MNHNS and CDR2 SASEGT. Primers included in the PCR were 60 Vbeta and 13 Jbeta primers. How the authors handled the data: In a later analysis, the count reached tens of millions of unique TCR beta chains, with 9 million to 11 million shared. Using immunoSEQ multiplex PCR, the repertoire was profiled, and TCRdb retains in-frame clones only, with some absent. V and J calls and clone size are as listed in that table; D and trimming were resolved from the DNA. The profile shows 150,000 or so clones, approximately 83% of them singletons. Whole-study results and caveats: The majority of CMV-associated TCR beta chains were reported as apparently HLA-restricted in a later analysis.

Remarks on this clone: Its target is unknown.

The chain is built from TRBV6-1 and TRBJ2-5, with D perhaps TRBD1 (6 bases). Gene TRBJ2-7 matches the end of the DNA better, so the J call may be wrong. Input material: PBMCs. The sequence was obtained from a man between 18 and 29 years old in good health and CMV-seropositive. The CDR3 is CASSESGGPPAPYEQYF. Written as DNA, the CDR3 is TGTGCCAGCAGTGAAAGTGGGGGCCCTCCGGCCCCCTACGAGCAGTACTTC.